This T cell receptor beta chain was identified in a study of blood T cell repertoires in COVID-19. For the study at large: Samples taken during acute and convalescent COVID-19 were collected in the United States, Italy and Spain. In each case, the material was cDNA or gDNA derived from T cells, B-cell-depleted T cells, or PBMCs.

Trimming removed 4 bases at V and 5 bases at J, with 20 bases between. Germline V gene sequence: CDR1 SGHDN, CDR2 FVKESK. The CDR3 is 16 amino acids. Original processing notes: Amplification of reference gene primers was used by the study to estimate nucleated cell counts. Clones were read by immunoSEQ multiplex PCR, and TCRdb kept only the in-frame ones, dropping some. V and J calls and clone size follow that table, whereas D and trimming were derived from the DNA. The table lists fewer than 200,000 clones, over 60% of them singletons. Sequencing was carried out using peripheral blood. The receptor was isolated from a woman of 80 years or more with acute or convalescent COVID-19. The V and J genes are TRBV14 and TRBJ1-2; tentative D call: TRBD1 (5 bases). This CDR3 reads CASSLRIGTYQYGYTF. As DNA, the CDR3 is TGTGCCAGCAGCCTCAGAATTGGGACTTATCAATATGGCTACACCTTC.